This T cell receptor (beta chain) was retrieved from a study of T-cell memory formation after mild COVID-19. Findings of the study overall: Contracting clones, day 15 to 85, had balanced CD4/CD8, and later expanders favored CD4+.

This clonotype occurred a few times. The target antigen is unknown. TCRdb analysed the 5' RACE reads with MiXCR anew, one entry per CDR3 protein. Of around 340,000 distinct CDR3 sequences listed, approximately 15% were seen once; the top ten hold roughly 22%. Germline trimming cut 5 bases from V and 5 bases from J; bases unmatched to any gene: 12. The CDR3 is 16 amino acids. CDR1 is SGHTA and CDR2 is FQGNSA in the germline V gene. This receptor was identified in a man between 18 and 29 years old who had mild COVID-19 (a few samples of this study predate the infection). Cell type and time point are not known. The sequencing input was PBMCs or a T cell subset sorted from them (not recorded which). The V gene is TRBV7-2, the J gene TRBJ2-1; 7 bases line up with TRBD2. This CDR3 is CASSPGRLALHNEQFF. In DNA form, the CDR3 reads TGTGCCAGCAGCCCCGGGAGACTAGCCCTCCACAATGAGCAGTTCTTC.